The rows below give T cell receptor beta chains drawn from one sample of a study of T cell changes during pregnancy in multiple sclerosis. TCRdb keeps only in-frame clones here, not all; method: immunoSEQ multiplex PCR. Among 90,000 to 120,000 clones listed, about nine tenths were seen once. The source material was peripheral blood, sampled after pregnancy. The receptor source for this set is a female donor with multiple sclerosis, enrolled in a pregnancy study. CDR3s include the opening cysteine and the closing phenylalanine or tryptophan. D genes are given only for firm matches. Where a row states a size, it is once, few, many or the class of an expanded clone; other rows omit it.

j_call	d_call	cdr3_length	clone_size	v_call	cdr3_nt	cdr3_aa
TRBJ2-2	.	14	.	TRBV5-5	TGTGCCAGCAGCTTGTTGGCAGGGAACGGGGAGCTGTTTTTT	CASSLLAGNGELFF
TRBJ2-2	.	15	once	TRBV5-1	TGCGCCAGCACGGGGGAACCTCGTTTCACCGGGGAGCTGTTTTTT	CASTGEPRFTGELFF
TRBJ2-7	TRBD1	15	.	TRBV5-6	TGTGCCAGCAGCCCGGGACAGGGGATAAAAAACGAGCAGTACTTC	CASSPGQGIKNEQYF
TRBJ1-4	.	16	.	TRBV13	TGTGCCAGCAGCTTAGGCCGTACAGGCGTAGGAGAAAAACTGTTTTTT	CASSLGRTGVGEKLFF
TRBJ2-7	TRBD1	15	once	TRBV6-5	TGTGCCAGCAGTGGGGGGACAGGAGTTACCTACGAGCAGTACTTC	CASSGGTGVTYEQYF
TRBJ1-1	.	14	.	TRBV6-1	TGTGCCAGCAGTCGACAGACGTGGGGCCCTGAAGCTTTCTTT	CASSRQTWGPEAFF
TRBJ2-1	.	13	.	TRBV11-2	TGTGCCAGCAGCTTACCAGAATACAATGAGCAGTTCTTC	CASSLPEYNEQFF
TRBJ1-1	.	15	.	TRBV4-1	TGCGCCAGCAGCCAAGAAGCAGGGCTAAACACTGAAGCTTTCTTT	CASSQEAGLNTEAFF
TRBJ2-3	.	21	.	TRBV5-1	TGCGCCAGCAGATACCAGACAGGGATCGGGCGCGGGGGGCTTAGCACAGATACGCAGTATTTT	CASRYQTGIGRGGLSTDTQYF
TRBJ1-1	TRBD1	13	few	TRBV9	TGTGCCAGCAGCGTGACAGGGGAAACTGAAGCTTTCTTT	CASSVTGETEAFF
TRBJ1-2	TRBD1	16	.	TRBV6-1	TGTGCCAGCAGTGAATGGACAGGATTTACTAACTATGGCTACACCTTC	CASSEWTGFTNYGYTF
TRBJ1-2	TRBD1	17	.	TRBV7-2	TGTGCCAGCAGCTTACGTGGGACAGGGTTGACCGAGCAGGGCTACACCTTC	CASSLRGTGLTEQGYTF
TRBJ1-3	.	15	once	TRBV5-1	TGCGCCAGCAGCTTGAGGGGGTTATCTGGAAACACCATATATTTT	CASSLRGLSGNTIYF
TRBJ2-1	.	16	.	TRBV5-4	TGTGCCAGCAGCTTTACACAGGGCCTAGTTGGTAATGAGCAGTTCTTC	CASSFTQGLVGNEQFF
TRBJ2-7	.	13	.	TRBV6-5	TGTGCCAGCAGACCGTTGGGCGACTACGAGCAGTACTTC	CASRPLGDYEQYF
TRBJ1-5	TRBD1	15	.	TRBV19	TGTGCCAGTAACGCCGGGACAGGGGGTTATCAGCCCCAGCATTTT	CASNAGTGGYQPQHF
TRBJ1-2	.	16	.	TRBV27	TGTGCCAGCAGTCCGGAGAGAGAGGCCCTCCGCTATGGCTACACCTTC	CASSPEREALRYGYTF
TRBJ1-3	.	14	.	TRBV2	TGTGCCACCAAAGAACAGGGTCCCTCGGACACCATATATTTT	CATKEQGPSDTIYF
TRBJ1-1	.	16	.	TRBV5-1	TGCGCCAGCAGCACAGAAGGGGATCTTAGATCGGCTGAAGCTTTCTTT	CASSTEGDLRSAEAFF
TRBJ2-7	TRBD1	20	.	TRBV18	TGTGCCAGCTCACCGGGGACAGGGGCCTTATTACTCCCTGGCTCCTACGAGCAGTACTTC	CASSPGTGALLLPGSYEQYF
TRBJ1-2	.	12	.	TRBV9	TGTGCCAGCAGCGCGGACAGAGCTGGCTACACCTTC	CASSADRAGYTF
TRBJ1-2	.	12	.	TRBV18	TGTGCCAGCTCACCTGATCCAGGATCCTACACCTTC	CASSPDPGSYTF
TRBJ2-5	.	12	few	TRBV4-1	TGCGCCAGCAGCCAGGAGGGGGAGACCCAGTACTTC	CASSQEGETQYF
TRBJ1-4	.	14	.	TRBV29-1	TGCAGCGGGTGGACGGGGGGGGCTGGTGAAAAACTGTTTTTT	CSGWTGGAGEKLFF
TRBJ2-3	.	13	.	TRBV12-5	TGTGCTAGTGGTTTCAGTCCCACAGATACGCAGTATTTT	CASGFSPTDTQYF
TRBJ2-2	TRBD1	16	.	TRBV18	TGTGCCAGCTCACCTCCCGGGACAGCGAGGACCGGGGAGCTGTTTTTT	CASSPPGTARTGELFF
TRBJ1-2	TRBD1	16	.	TRBV19	TGTGCCACCCAGGCAAGGACAGGGGGCGTTTGGTATGGCTACACCTTC	CATQARTGGVWYGYTF
TRBJ1-2	.	15	once	TRBV27	TGTGCCAGCAGTTCCCAAGGCGCAAGGAGTTATGGCTACACCTTC	CASSSQGARSYGYTF
TRBJ2-1	TRBD2	16	.	TRBV5-6	TGTGCCAGCAGCTTCGTCTTGGCGGGGGGTTACAATGAGCAGTTCTTC	CASSFVLAGGYNEQFF